The sequence of this T cell receptor (beta chain) was determined in a study of T cell changes during pregnancy in multiple sclerosis. Notes on this clone: Different DNA sequences within this sample yield the same CDR3.

There are 11 residues in the CDR3. Germline CDR1 and CDR2: DFQATT and SNEGSKA (reference sequence). The V and J ends lost 6 bases and 7 bases respectively, with 10 bases between them. Profiling relied on immunoSEQ multiplex PCR, and the TCRdb table lists in-frame clones only, not all of them. The sample yields tens of thousands of clones, roughly 90% seen once. The sequenced sample was peripheral blood, obtained in the first trimester of pregnancy. V is TRBV20-1 and J is TRBJ2-1; possibly TRBD2 for D (5 bases). The sequence came from a female donor in good health, enrolled as a control in a pregnancy study. The CDR3 DNA reads TGCAGTGCCTCCCGGGGTAATGAGCAGTTCTTC. Translation: CSASRGNEQFF.